This T cell receptor (beta chain) was captured by sequencing in a study of blood T cell repertoires in COVID-19. Study overall: The study drew acute and convalescent COVID-19 samples from the United States, Italy and Spain. T cells, B-cell-depleted T cells, or PBMCs supplied cDNA or gDNA.

Trimming cost V 4 bases and J 6 bases; bases outside gene matches: 8. The CDR3 covers 16 residues. The germline V gene encodes CDR1 SGHRS and CDR2 YFSETQ. This clone was recorded a few times. Original processing methods: Reference gene primer amplification gave estimated nucleated cell counts. Generated by immunoSEQ multiplex PCR, the TCRdb table keeps only in-frame clones and is missing some. The DNA gave D and trimming, while V, J and clone size come from that table. The repertoire holds about 59,000 clones, roughly 86% seen once, with 5.5% to 8.5% in the top ten. V is TRBV5-1 and J is TRBJ2-1; 12 positions agree with TRBD2. The sequence was collected from a man in his 60s with active or convalescent COVID-19. The sequencing sample was made of peripheral blood. The CDR3 sequence is CASSDQTSGGFNEQFF. In DNA form, the CDR3 reads TGCGCCAGCAGCGACCAGACTAGCGGGGGCTTCAATGAGCAGTTCTTC.